Listed here are 27 T cell receptor beta chains from one sample, sequenced in a study of T cells after posttransplantation cyclophosphamide. Treatment was busulfan-fludarabine conditioning, a marrow graft, and cyclophosphamide on days +3 and +4. Produced via immunoSEQ multiplex PCR; TCRdb's table is partial and in-frame only. The repertoire shows around 6,800 clones, none seen only once; the top ten take around 5%. The material sequenced was PBMCs, taken after an allogeneic stem cell transplant with post-transplant cyclophosphamide. These receptors were obtained from a male patient aged 25 to 39 who received an allogeneic stem cell transplant from an unrelated donor, was CMV-positive, and had acute and chronic GVHD. Some T cells may be provided by the graft donor.

Ten or more counts support this clone. DNA for the CDR3: TGCAGCGCCCGGAGGGGGGGAGACACTGAAGCTTTCTTT. Translation gives CSARRGGDTEAFF. The chain has TRBV29-1 and TRBJ1-1, with TRBD1 as a possible D gene (6 bases). V shed 7 bases and J shed 3 bases, with 15 bases lying between them. CDR1 SQVTM and CDR2 ANQGSEA come from the germline V gene. The CDR3 totals 13 residues.

This clone was seen ten or more times. The CDR3 DNA follows: TGTGCCAGCTCACCACTGGCTGCAGTTGGGCCCGAGCAGTACTTC. The encoded protein is CASSPLAAVGPEQYF. This rearrangement joins TRBV18 to TRBJ2-7; D call uncertain. The CDR3 extends over 15 amino acids. The V gene's germline CDR1 is KGHSH and CDR2 LQKENI. Deletions cut 1 base from V and 6 bases from J, with 16 bases between.

This clone has at least ten counts. This chain joins TRBV28 and TRBJ2-7; 10 bases match TRBD2. Germline V CDR1 and CDR2: MDHEN, SYDVKM. CDR3 length: 16 amino acids. V gave up 6 bases and J gave up 0 bases; unmatched junction bases: 8. CDR3 in DNA: TGTGCCAGCAGCTCCTATAGCGGGAGGTCCTCCTACGAGCAGTACTTC. Protein product: CASSSYSGRSSYEQYF. The entire variable domain, with the rest obtained from reference TRBV28 and TRBJ2-7, is as follows: DVKVTQSSRYLVKRTGEKVFLECVQDMDHENMFWYRQDPGLGLRLIYFSYDVKMKEKGDIPEGYSVSREKKERFSLILESASTNQTSMYLCASSSYSGRSSYEQYFGPGTRLTVT.

This clone was seen ten or more times. This chain links TRBV25-1 with TRBJ1-4; weak D call: TRBD1 (5 bases). CDR1 MGHDK and CDR2 SYGVNS come from the germline V gene. The CDR3 loop spans 14 amino acids. V was cut by 3 bases and J by 8 bases, with 13 bases left in between. The CDR3 region is CASSDVGHREKLFF. As DNA, the CDR3 is TGTGCCAGCAGTGACGTGGGCCACAGGGAAAAACTGTTTTTT.

This clone was seen at least ten times. The rearrangement uses TRBV27 and TRBJ1-1; TRBD1 matches at 9 bases. Germline trimming cut 6 bases from V and 3 bases from J; bases unmatched to any gene: 11. From germline, CDR1 is MNHEY and CDR2 SMNVEV (reference sequence). This CDR3 has 16 amino acids. CDR3 DNA: TGTGCCAGCAGGCCACATCCCCGGGACAGGGACACTGAAGCTTTCTTT. Translation gives CASRPHPRDRDTEAFF.

There are many counts of this clone. The CDR3 coding sequence is TGTGCCAGCAGCGTAGAAACAGGGCTAGGGGTTTCACCCCTCCACTTT. The encoded protein is CASSVETGLGVSPLHF. The chain combines TRBV9 with TRBJ1-6; tentative D call: TRBD1 (6 bases). Germline CDR1 is SGDLS and CDR2 is YYNGEE. The CDR3 has 16 amino acids. V lost 0 bases and J lost 9, with 16 bases in between.

This clone has ten or more counts. The J gene is TRBJ1-5, the V gene TRBV7-9, with TRBD1 as a possible D gene (5 bases). Germline values: CDR1 SEHNR, CDR2 FQNEAQ (reference sequence). This CDR3 is 17 amino acids long. The V and J ends lost 3 bases and 3 bases respectively, with 18 bases between them. The CDR3 nucleotides read TGTGCCAGCAGCTTTTACGTCGGCAGGGCCTTCAATCAGCCCCAGCATTTT. This gives the protein CASSFYVGRAFNQPQHF.

This clone was counted ten times or more. CDR3 nucleotide sequence: TGTGCCAGTTATACAGGGGGCCGCTACACTGAAGCTTTCTTT. Amino acids: CASYTGGRYTEAFF. This chain links TRBV5-8 with TRBJ1-1; 9 positions match TRBD1. V was clipped by 8 bases and J by 3 bases; unmatched bases: 8. Per germline, CDR1 SGHTS and CDR2 YDEGEE. The CDR3 is 14 residues long.

This chain joins TRBV9 and TRBJ2-4, with 13 positions matching TRBD2. Unmatched junction bases numbered 5, after V lost 3 bases and J lost 5 bases. This CDR3 has 16 amino acids. Germline CDR1 reads SGDLS; CDR2 reads YYNGEE. The CDR3 sequence: CASSATGTSGENIQYF. In DNA form, the CDR3 reads TGTGCCAGCAGCGCAACCGGGACTAGCGGGGAAAACATTCAGTACTTC.

This clone was recorded at least ten times. CDR3 region: CASSEGDTEAFF. The CDR3 coding sequence is TGTGCCAGCAGCGAGGGGGACACTGAAGCTTTCTTT. The chain links TRBV9 to TRBJ1-1; possibly TRBD1 for D (6 bases). The germline V gene encodes CDR1 SGDLS and CDR2 YYNGEE. The CDR3 contains 12 residues. V was cut by 3 bases and J by 3 bases, with 6 bases left in between.

At least ten counts were recorded for this clone. The chain joins TRBV6-5 to TRBJ1-5; 7 positions match TRBD1. This CDR3 region has 14 residues. The junction had 3 bases not matched to a gene; V was cut back by 4 bases and J by 3 bases. Germline CDR1 is MNHEY and CDR2 is SVGAGI. In DNA, the CDR3 is TGTGCCAGCAGTTTGACAGGGCCCAATCAGCCCCAGCATTTT. Its protein is CASSLTGPNQPQHF.

This clone was counted many times. The chain carries TRBV7-2 and TRBJ2-3, with 8 bases fitting TRBD2. This CDR3 spans 14 amino acids. J was trimmed by 4 bases and V by 3 bases; bases with no gene match: 3. The germline V gene encodes CDR1 SGHTA and CDR2 FQGNSA. The CDR3, as DNA: TGTGCCAGCAGCTTTCGGGAGGGCTCAGATACGCAGTATTTT. Its protein product is CASSFREGSDTQYF.

This clone showed up just a few times. CDR3 in DNA: TGTGCCAGTAGTATAACGACAGGGGGACCCTACGAGCAGTACTTC. Translating gives CASSITTGGPYEQYF. This chain uses TRBV19 with TRBJ2-5; 9 bases match TRBD1. The J call may be in error: the DNA end matches TRBJ2-7 better. The CDR3 length is 15 residues. The germline CDR1 and CDR2 sequences are LNHDA and SQIVND (reference sequence).

In this sample, this clone turned up many times. The rearrangement joins TRBV4-3 to TRBJ2-1, with 10 nucleotides matching TRBD2. The V and J ends lost 0 bases and 9 bases, in that order; junction bases with no gene match: 5. Germline V gene data show CDR1 as LGHNA and CDR2 as YSLEER. The CDR3 has 15 residues. The CDR3 region has the DNA TGCGCCAGCAGCCAAGATGGGGCTAGCGGGGGTGAGCAGTTCTTC. This codes for CASSQDGASGGEQFF.

This clone was observed at least ten times. This chain connects TRBV5-5 to TRBJ2-3; TRBD1 might be the D (5 bases). Trimming removed 0 bases from V and 5 bases from J, with 16 bases in between. The CDR3 runs to 16 residues. CDR1 is SGHKS and CDR2 is YYEKEE in the germline V gene (reference sequence). CDR3 nucleotides: TGTGCCAGCAGCTTGGCGTACAGGTTGTTTGGAGATACGCAGTATTTT. It is translated as CASSLAYRLFGDTQYF. Variable domain in full (rest from reference TRBV5-5 and TRBJ2-3): DAGVTQSPTHLIKTRGQQVTLRCSPISGHKSVSWYQQVLGQGPQFIFQYYEKEERGRGNFPDRFSARQFPNYSSELNVNALLLGDSALYLCASSLAYRLFGDTQYFGPGTRLTVL.

This clone was seen more than once but under ten times. The rearrangement joins TRBV5-1 to TRBJ2-5; 9 bases are shared with TRBD1. The J call may be faulty, since TRBJ2-7 better matches the DNA end. The CDR3 is 15 amino acids. The germline V gene encodes CDR1 SGHRS and CDR2 YFSETQ. The CDR3 spells CASSRTGVLYYEQYF. The DNA for the CDR3 is TGCGCCAGCAGCCGGACAGGGGTCCTTTATTACGAGCAGTACTTC.

This clone came up many times. One junction end disagrees with the germline gene, perhaps due to a read error. The V and J genes are TRBV10-3 and TRBJ2-2, with D possibly matching TRBD2 (5 bases). The CDR3 length is 16 residues. Germline V gene data show CDR1 as ENHRY and CDR2 as SYGVKD. CDR3 in DNA: TGTGCCAGGAGAAGTTTGGGCGACGGGATACACCGGGGAGCTGTTTTT. Its translation is CARRSLGDGIHRGAVF.

This clone was picked up many times. V and J are TRBV29-1 and TRBJ1-1, with no clear D. The length of the CDR3 is 13 residues. V dropped 6 bases and J dropped 5 bases, with 16 bases sitting between them. The germline CDR1 and CDR2 sequences are SQVTM and ANQGSEA. The CDR3 region is CSVRWLGGTEAFF. The CDR3 DNA reads as TGCAGCGTGCGGTGGCTGGGTGGGACTGAAGCTTTCTTT.

This clone was counted a few times. The chain recombines TRBV5-4 with TRBJ1-6, with TRBD1 matching over 11 bases. The CDR3 covers 15 residues. V lost 5 bases to trimming and J lost 11 bases; unmatched junction nucleotides: 9. CDR1 and CDR2 from the germline V gene are SGHNT and YYREEE (reference sequence). This CDR3 is CASSKDRGLGAPLHF. The CDR3 DNA reads TGTGCCAGCAGTAAGGACAGGGGGCTTGGTGCACCCCTCCACTTT. Supplemented by reference TRBV5-4 and TRBJ1-6, the full variable domain reads ETGVTQSPTHLIKTRGQQVTLRCSSQSGHNTVSWYQQALGQGPQFIFQYYREEENGRGNFPPRFSGLQFPNYSSELNVNALELDDSALYLCASSKDRGLGAPLHFGNGTRLTVT.

In this sample, this clone turned up many times. This chain links TRBV13 with TRBJ2-5; TRBD1 aligns across 9 bases. Germline values: CDR1 PRHDT, CDR2 FYEKMQ (reference sequence). The CDR3 is 14 residues long. The V segment lost 6 bases and the J segment 5 bases; nucleotides outside the gene matches: 7. The chain's CDR3 is CASSLGQGVETQYF. CDR3 in DNA: TGTGCCAGCAGTTTGGGACAGGGCGTGGAGACCCAGTACTTC.

This clone was seen at least ten times. The V and J genes are TRBV7-9 and TRBJ2-4; no clear D gene. There are 15 residues in the CDR3. In germline, CDR1 is SEHNR, CDR2 FQNEAQ (reference sequence). The V and J ends lost 1 base and 4 bases respectively, with 11 bases between them. The CDR3 reads CASSLGGSGKNIQYF. For the CDR3, the DNA is TGTGCCAGCAGCTTAGGAGGTAGTGGGAAAAACATTCAGTACTTC. The variable domain in full, completed from reference TRBV7-9 and TRBJ2-4, reads DTGVSQNPRHKITKRGQNVTFRCDPISEHNRLYWYRQTLGQGPEFLTYFQNEAQLEKSRLLSDRFSAERPKGSFSTLEIQRTEQGDSAMYLCASSLGGSGKNIQYFGAGTRLSVL.

By sample share, this clone is medium-sized. V is TRBV5-4 and J is TRBJ2-6; possible D gene TRBD2, 5 bases. Germline V gives CDR1 SGHNT, CDR2 YYREEE (reference sequence). Between the trimmed V and J ends, which lost 4 bases and 0 bases, there was a span of 14 bases. This CDR3 is built from 17 residues. The CDR3 protein is CASSLSRGISGANVLTF. The CDR3 DNA reads TGTGCCAGCAGCCTCTCCCGGGGTATCTCTGGGGCCAACGTCCTGACTTTC.

This clone has a count of ten or more. This chain connects TRBV2 to TRBJ1-4; D call uncertain. V lost 2 bases and J 2 bases, leaving 6 bases between the germline ends. Germline V CDR1 and CDR2: SNHLY, FYNNEI. CDR3 length equals 14 residues. In DNA form, the CDR3 reads TGTGCCAGCAGTGAACCAGATACTAATGAAAAACTGTTTTTT. Translation: CASSEPDTNEKLFF.

Judged by abundance, this clone is medium-sized. This chain uses TRBV25-1 with TRBJ1-3; 7 nucleotides align to TRBD1. Germline-derived CDR1 and CDR2 are MGHDK and SYGVNS. This CDR3 is built from 17 residues. The V segment lost 5 bases and the J segment 0 bases; nucleotides outside the gene matches: 10. The CDR3 loop is CASSLLEGAASGNTIYF. CDR3 sequence (DNA): TGTGCCAGCAGTCTACTTGAGGGGGCAGCCTCTGGAAACACCATATATTTT.

This clone was counted a few times. The chain couples TRBV11-2 to TRBJ1-2, with D possibly being TRBD1 (6 bases). Trimming cost V 1 base and J 6 bases, with 9 bases left between them. CDR1 is SGHAT, CDR2 FQNNGV, per germline. The length of the CDR3 is 13 residues. The CDR3 is CASSLAPGDGYTF. CDR3 bases: TGTGCCAGCAGCTTAGCCCCAGGGGATGGCTACACCTTC.

This clone was observed many times. CDR3: CASWGQEGAGQPQHF. DNA of the CDR3: TGTGCCAGTTGGGGGCAGGAAGGTGCGGGTCAGCCCCAGCATTTT. J is TRBJ1-5 and V is TRBV19; D might be TRBD1 (6 bases). Germline V gene lookup returns CDR1 LNHDA and CDR2 SQIVND (reference sequence). The CDR3 spans 15 residues. Trimming took off 8 bases at V and 6 bases at J, with 20 bases between the two ends.

The table lists this clone with many counts. This sequence joins TRBV27 and TRBJ1-5; 8 nucleotides agree with TRBD1. CDR1 is MNHEY and CDR2 is SMNVEV in the germline V gene (reference sequence). Trimming at V came to 7 bases and at J to 6 bases, leaving 11 bases not matched to a gene. The CDR3 consists of 15 residues. The CDR3 reads CASKAIAGGSQPQHF. The DNA of the CDR3 is TGTGCCAGCAAGGCGATTGCAGGGGGCAGTCAGCCCCAGCATTTT.